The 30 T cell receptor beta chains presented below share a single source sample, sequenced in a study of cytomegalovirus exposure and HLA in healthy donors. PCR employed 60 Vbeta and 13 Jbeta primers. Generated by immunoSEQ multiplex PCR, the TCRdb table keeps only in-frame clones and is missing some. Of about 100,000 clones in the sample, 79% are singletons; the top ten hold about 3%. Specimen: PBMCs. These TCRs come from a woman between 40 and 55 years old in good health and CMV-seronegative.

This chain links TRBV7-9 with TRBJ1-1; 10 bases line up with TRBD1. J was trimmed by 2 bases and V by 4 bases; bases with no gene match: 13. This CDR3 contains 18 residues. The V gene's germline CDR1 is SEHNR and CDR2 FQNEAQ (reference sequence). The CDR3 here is CASSSLPGTGVRNTEAFF. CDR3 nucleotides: TGTGCCAGCAGCTCCTTACCCGGGACAGGGGTTCGTAACACTGAAGCTTTCTTT.

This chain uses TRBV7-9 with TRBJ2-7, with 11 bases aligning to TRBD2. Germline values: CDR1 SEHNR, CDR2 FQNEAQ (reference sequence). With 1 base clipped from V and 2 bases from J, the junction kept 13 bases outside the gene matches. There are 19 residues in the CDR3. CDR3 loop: CASSLDLRKPGLAAYEQYF. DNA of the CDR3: TGTGCCAGCAGCTTAGATTTAAGGAAACCGGGACTAGCGGCCTACGAGCAGTACTTC. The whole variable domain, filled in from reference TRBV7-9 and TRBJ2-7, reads DTGVSQNPRHKITKRGQNVTFRCDPISEHNRLYWYRQTLGQGPEFLTYFQNEAQLEKSRLLSDRFSAERPKGSFSTLEIQRTEQGDSAMYLCASSLDLRKPGLAAYEQYFGPGTRLTVT.

The CDR3 nucleotides are TGCAGCGTCGAGGGGGGAGGGGAGAGCTCCTACGAGCAGTACTTC. It yields the protein CSVEGGGESSYEQYF. The genes are TRBV29-1 and TRBJ2-7, with a tentative D call TRBD2 (7 bases). Germline CDR1 and CDR2: SQVTM and ANQGSEA. This CDR3 spans 15 amino acids. The ends were cut back, 6 bases at V and 0 bases at J, with 18 bases in the middle.

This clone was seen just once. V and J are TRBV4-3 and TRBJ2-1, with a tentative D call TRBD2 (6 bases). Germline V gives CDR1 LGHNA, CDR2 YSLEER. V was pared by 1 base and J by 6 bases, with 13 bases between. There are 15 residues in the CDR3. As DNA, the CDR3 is TGCGCCAGCAGCCAAGGACTAGGGCGGATCAATGAGCAGTTCTTC. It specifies CASSQGLGRINEQFF.

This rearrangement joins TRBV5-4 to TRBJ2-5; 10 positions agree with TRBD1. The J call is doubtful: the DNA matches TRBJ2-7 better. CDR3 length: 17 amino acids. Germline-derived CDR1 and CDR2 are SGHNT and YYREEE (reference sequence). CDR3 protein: CASSSTGTGVETYEQYF. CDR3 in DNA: TGTGCCAGCAGCAGTACCGGGACAGGGGTTGAGACCTACGAGCAGTACTTC.

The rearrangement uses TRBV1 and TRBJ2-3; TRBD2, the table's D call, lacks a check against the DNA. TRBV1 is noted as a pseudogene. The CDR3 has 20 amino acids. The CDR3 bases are TGCACCAGCAGCCAAGGGTGTCGGGGAGAGCTTGCTCCTAGCACAGATACGCAGTATTTT. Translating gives CTSSQGCRGELAPSTDTQYF.

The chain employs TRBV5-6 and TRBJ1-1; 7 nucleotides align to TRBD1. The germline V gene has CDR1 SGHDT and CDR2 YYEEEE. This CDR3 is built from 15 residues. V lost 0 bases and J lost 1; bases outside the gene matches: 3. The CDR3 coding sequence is TGTGCCAGCAGCTTGGAATGGACAGGGAACACTGAAGCTTTCTTT. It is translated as CASSLEWTGNTEAFF.

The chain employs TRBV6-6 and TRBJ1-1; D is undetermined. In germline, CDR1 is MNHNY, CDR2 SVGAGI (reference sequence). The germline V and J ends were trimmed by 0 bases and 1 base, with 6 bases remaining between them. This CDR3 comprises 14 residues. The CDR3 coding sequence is TGTGCCAGCAGTTACTCGAACAGGAACACTGAAGCTTTCTTT. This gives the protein CASSYSNRNTEAFF.

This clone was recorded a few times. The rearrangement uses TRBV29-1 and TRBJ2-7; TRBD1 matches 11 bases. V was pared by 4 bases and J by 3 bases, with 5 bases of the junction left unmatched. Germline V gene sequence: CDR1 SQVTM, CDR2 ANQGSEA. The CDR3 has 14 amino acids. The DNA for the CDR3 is TGCAGCGTTGCCACCGGGACAGGGGGCTACGAGCAGTACTTC. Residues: CSVATGTGGYEQYF.

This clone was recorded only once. The CDR3 nucleotides read TGTGCCAGCAGAGCTACCGGGACAGGGGGTAGGTATAAGCAGTACTTC. Translated: CASRATGTGGRYKQYF. The chain has TRBV25-1 and TRBJ2-7; 11 bases map to TRBD1. The CDR3 totals 16 residues. Germline CDR1 reads MGHDK; CDR2 reads SYGVNS. Losses at the gene ends were 6 bases for V and 8 bases for J; bases not matched to a gene: 15.

The DNA of the CDR3 is TGCGCCAGCAGCTTGCGGGCGGGACTGCCTTGGCACGAGCAGTACTTC. Protein: CASSLRAGLPWHEQYF. The gene calls are TRBV5-1 and TRBJ2-7; D is possibly TRBD2 (6 bases). CDR3 length equals 16 residues. Per the germline V gene, CDR1 is SGHRS and CDR2 is YFSETQ. The germline V and J ends were trimmed by 1 base and 5 bases, with 19 bases remaining between them.

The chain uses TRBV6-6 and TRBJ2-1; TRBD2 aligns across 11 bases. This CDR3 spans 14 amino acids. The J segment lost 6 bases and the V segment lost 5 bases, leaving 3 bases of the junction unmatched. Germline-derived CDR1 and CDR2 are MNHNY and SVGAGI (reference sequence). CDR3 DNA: TGTGCCAGCAGTCCGGGACTAGCGGTCAATGAGCAGTTCTTC. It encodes CASSPGLAVNEQFF.

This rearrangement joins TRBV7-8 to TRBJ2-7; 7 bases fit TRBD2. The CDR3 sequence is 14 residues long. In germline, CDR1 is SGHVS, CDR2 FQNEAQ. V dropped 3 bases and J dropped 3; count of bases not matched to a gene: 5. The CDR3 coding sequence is TGTGCCAGCAGCTTTTCCCCTAGCGGCTACGAGCAGTACTTC. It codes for CASSFSPSGYEQYF.

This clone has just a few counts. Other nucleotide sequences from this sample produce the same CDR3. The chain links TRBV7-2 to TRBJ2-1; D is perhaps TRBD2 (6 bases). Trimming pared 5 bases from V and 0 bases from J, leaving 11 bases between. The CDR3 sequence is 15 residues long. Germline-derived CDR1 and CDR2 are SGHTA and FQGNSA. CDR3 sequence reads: CASSLSGSSYNEQFF. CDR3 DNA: TGTGCCAGCAGCCTGTCCGGGAGCTCCTACAATGAGCAGTTCTTC.

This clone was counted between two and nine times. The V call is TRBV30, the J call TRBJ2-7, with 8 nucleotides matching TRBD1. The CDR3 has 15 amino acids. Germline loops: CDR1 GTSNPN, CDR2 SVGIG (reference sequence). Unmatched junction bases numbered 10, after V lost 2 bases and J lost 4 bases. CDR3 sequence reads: CAWSSKQDRAYEQYF. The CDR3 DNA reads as TGTGCCTGGAGTTCTAAGCAGGACAGGGCATACGAGCAGTACTTC.

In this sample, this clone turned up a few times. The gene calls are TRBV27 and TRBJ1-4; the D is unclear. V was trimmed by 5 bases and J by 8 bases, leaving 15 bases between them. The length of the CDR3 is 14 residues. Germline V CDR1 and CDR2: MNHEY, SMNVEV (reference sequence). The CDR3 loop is CASSRGNEEEKLFF. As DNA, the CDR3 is TGTGCCAGCAGTCGAGGCAACGAGGAGGAAAAACTGTTTTTT.

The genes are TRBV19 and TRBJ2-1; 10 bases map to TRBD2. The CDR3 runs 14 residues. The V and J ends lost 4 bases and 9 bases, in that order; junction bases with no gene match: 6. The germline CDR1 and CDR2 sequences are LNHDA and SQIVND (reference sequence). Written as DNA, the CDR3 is TGTGCCAGTAGTAAAGCGGGAGGGCCGAGTGAGCAGTTCTTC. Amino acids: CASSKAGGPSEQFF.

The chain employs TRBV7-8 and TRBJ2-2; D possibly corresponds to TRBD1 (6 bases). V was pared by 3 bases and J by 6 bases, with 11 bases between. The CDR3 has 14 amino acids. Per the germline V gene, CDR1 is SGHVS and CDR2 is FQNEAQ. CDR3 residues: CASSLLQGAGELFF. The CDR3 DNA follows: TGTGCCAGCAGCTTGTTACAGGGAGCCGGGGAGCTGTTTTTT.

The CDR3 DNA follows: TGTGCCAGCAGCTTCGGTGGGAGAGAGACCCAGTACTTC. Amino acid sequence: CASSFGGRETQYF. The rearrangement joins TRBV7-2 to TRBJ2-5; D possibly corresponds to TRBD2 (5 bases). The V gene's germline CDR1 is SGHTA and CDR2 FQGNSA. The CDR3 runs 13 residues. Trimming cost V 3 bases and J 4 bases, with 9 bases left between them.

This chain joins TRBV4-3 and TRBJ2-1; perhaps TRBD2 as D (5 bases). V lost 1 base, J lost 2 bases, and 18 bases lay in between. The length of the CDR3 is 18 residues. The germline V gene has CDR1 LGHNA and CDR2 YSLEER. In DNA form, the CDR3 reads TGCGCCAGCAGCCAAGCTCCCTACTCCCAGCGGACCTACAATGAGCAGTTCTTC. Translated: CASSQAPYSQRTYNEQFF.

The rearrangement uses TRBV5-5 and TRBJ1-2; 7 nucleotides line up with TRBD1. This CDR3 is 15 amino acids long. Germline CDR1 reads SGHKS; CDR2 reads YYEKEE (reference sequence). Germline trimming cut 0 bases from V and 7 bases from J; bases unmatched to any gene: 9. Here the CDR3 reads CASSLDGTDLLGYTF. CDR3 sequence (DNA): TGTGCCAGCAGCTTGGACGGGACAGACCTCCTTGGCTACACCTTC.

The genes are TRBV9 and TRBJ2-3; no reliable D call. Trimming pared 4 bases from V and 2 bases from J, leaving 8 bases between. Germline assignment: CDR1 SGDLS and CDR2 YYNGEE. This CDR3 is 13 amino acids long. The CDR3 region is CASSPQDTDTQYF. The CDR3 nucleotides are TGTGCCAGCAGCCCCCAGGACACAGATACGCAGTATTTT.

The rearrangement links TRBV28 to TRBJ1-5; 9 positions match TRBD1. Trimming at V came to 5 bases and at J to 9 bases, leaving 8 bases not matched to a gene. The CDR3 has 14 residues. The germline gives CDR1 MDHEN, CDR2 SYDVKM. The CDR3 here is CASSPGQGRRPQHF. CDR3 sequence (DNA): TGTGCCAGCAGTCCCGGACAGGGGAGGCGGCCCCAGCATTTT.

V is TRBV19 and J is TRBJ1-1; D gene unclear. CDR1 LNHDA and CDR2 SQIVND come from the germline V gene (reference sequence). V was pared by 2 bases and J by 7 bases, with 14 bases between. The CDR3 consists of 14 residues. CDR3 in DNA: TGTGCCAGTAGTATACAGATCTCATATGGTGAAGCTTTCTTT. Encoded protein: CASSIQISYGEAFF.

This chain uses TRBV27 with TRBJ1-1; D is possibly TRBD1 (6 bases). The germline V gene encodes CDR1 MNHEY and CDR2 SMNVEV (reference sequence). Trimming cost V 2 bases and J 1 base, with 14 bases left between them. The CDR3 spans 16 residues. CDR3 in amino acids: CASSLMTGYGNTEAFF. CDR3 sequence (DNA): TGTGCCAGCAGTTTAATGACAGGTTACGGGAACACTGAAGCTTTCTTT.

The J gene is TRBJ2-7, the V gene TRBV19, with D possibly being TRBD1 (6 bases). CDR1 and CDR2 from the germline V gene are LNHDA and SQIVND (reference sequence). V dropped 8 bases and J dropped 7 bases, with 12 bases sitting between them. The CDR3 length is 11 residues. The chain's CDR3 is CASGQFWEQYF. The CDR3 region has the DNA TGTGCCAGTGGACAGTTTTGGGAGCAGTACTTC.

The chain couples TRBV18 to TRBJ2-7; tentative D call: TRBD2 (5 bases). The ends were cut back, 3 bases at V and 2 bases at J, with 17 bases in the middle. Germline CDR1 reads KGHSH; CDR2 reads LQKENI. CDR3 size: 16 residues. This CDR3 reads CASSPTGMNQAYEQYF. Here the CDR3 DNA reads TGTGCCAGCTCACCCACCGGGATGAATCAGGCCTACGAGCAGTACTTC.

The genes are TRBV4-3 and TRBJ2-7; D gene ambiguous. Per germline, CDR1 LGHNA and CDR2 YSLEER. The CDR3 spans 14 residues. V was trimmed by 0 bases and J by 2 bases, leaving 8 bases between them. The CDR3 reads CASSQDPQTYEQYF. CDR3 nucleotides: TGCGCCAGCAGCCAAGATCCCCAAACCTACGAGCAGTACTTC.

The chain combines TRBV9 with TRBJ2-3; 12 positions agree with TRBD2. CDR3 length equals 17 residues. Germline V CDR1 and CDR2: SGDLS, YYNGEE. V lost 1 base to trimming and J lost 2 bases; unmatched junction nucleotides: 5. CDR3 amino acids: CASSVYPSGGVTDTQYF. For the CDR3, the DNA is TGTGCCAGCAGCGTATACCCTAGCGGGGGGGTCACAGATACGCAGTATTTT. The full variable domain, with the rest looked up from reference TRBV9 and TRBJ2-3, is DSGVTQTPKHLITATGQRVTLRCSPRSGDLSVYWYQQSLDQGLQFLIQYYNGEERAKGNILERFSAQQFPDLHSELNLSSLELGDSALYFCASSVYPSGGVTDTQYFGPGTRLTVL.

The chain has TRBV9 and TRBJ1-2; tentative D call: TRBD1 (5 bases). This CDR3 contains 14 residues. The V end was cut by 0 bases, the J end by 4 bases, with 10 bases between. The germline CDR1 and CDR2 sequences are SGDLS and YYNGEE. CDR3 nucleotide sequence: TGTGCCAGCAGCGTAGCTAAGGGGTTCTATGGCTACACCTTC. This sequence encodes CASSVAKGFYGYTF.